The rows below give T cell receptor beta chains drawn from one sample of a study of shared clonotypes between healthy human individuals. Generated by immunoSEQ multiplex PCR, the TCRdb table keeps only in-frame clones and is missing some. The table includes roughly 86,000 clones, 60% to 75% detected once. Sequenced: memory CD8+ T cells sorted from blood. The receptors were gathered from a man aged 25 to 40 in good health. Each CDR3 is given with its conserved first and last residue.

j_gene,v_gene,CDR3aa
TRBJ2-3,TRBV7-3,CASSEGLAGVGRWYF
TRBJ2-1,TRBV6-1,CASSELKGAADEQFF
TRBJ2-3,TRBV19,CASSTSSGDTQYF
TRBJ2-7,TRBV7-3,CVPPRGNRYEQYF
TRBJ2-7,TRBV19,CASRVTSGLSYEQYF
TRBJ2-7,TRBV4-2,CASSQASLAYEQYF
TRBJ2-1,TRBV19,CASGAAGIMNEQFF
TRBJ2-7,TRBV21-1,CASSSQRERNPTTYEQYF
TRBJ2-2,TRBV19,CASSMQNTGELFF
TRBJ1-4,TRBV27,CASSSEFREKLFF
TRBJ2-2,TRBV28,CASSFTKSGRHTGELFF
TRBJ2-1,TRBV29-1,CSVFLGEQFF
TRBJ2-1,TRBV6-6,CASSYSREAQNNEQFF
TRBJ2-7,TRBV27,CASSLGYEQYF
TRBJ1-2,TRBV7-6,CASGLGTRGAGGYTF
TRBJ2-3,TRBV7-8,CASSFSRLAGGSSTDTQYF
TRBJ2-3,TRBV7-6,CASSLGRLAVGTDTQYF
TRBJ2-7,TRBV6-1,CASSEAPRAGGNEQYF
TRBJ1-5,TRBV25-1,CASSQQGDQPQHF
TRBJ2-2,TRBV19,CASSTQAGELFF
TRBJ1-1,TRBV7-9,CASSSKQVNTEAFF
TRBJ2-5,TRBV7-9,CASSLEMGMAQYF
TRBJ1-3,TRBV28,CASRQLDYTIYF
TRBJ2-1,TRBV7-2,CASSPSFGSYNEQFF
TRBJ1-4,TRBV5-8,CASSLNRALSEKLFF
TRBJ2-2,TRBV6-4,CASSLDSTTGELFF
TRBJ2-1,TRBV5-6,CASSLPRSSYNEQFF
TRBJ2-7,TRBV7-2,CASSLGRTGRAYEQYF
TRBJ2-5,TRBV5-4,CASSLDISGEGIETQYF
TRBJ1-1,TRBV10-1,CASSETAMNTEAFF
TRBJ1-2,TRBV10-2,CASSEDGANYGYTF
TRBJ2-1,TRBV7-3,CASSPDNYNEQFF
TRBJ2-5,TRBV7-2,CASSLSGAHQETQYF
TRBJ2-5,TRBV10-2,CASSVRRGETQYF
TRBJ2-7,TRBV5-1,CASSLDRGRYEQYF
TRBJ2-1,TRBV28,CASTPSGLAGGSYEQFF
TRBJ2-7,TRBV19,CASSMVFRDNEQYF
TRBJ2-7,TRBV6-5,CAIRDLSYEQYF
TRBJ2-3,TRBV11-2,CASSPRGGPDTQYF
TRBJ2-7,TRBV11-2,CASSSTTFSYEQYF
TRBJ2-1,TRBV6-1,CASSRLAGAYNEQFF
TRBJ2-5,TRBV27,CASKVGSGRSETQYF
TRBJ1-5,TRBV19,CASSGQGRSNQPQHF
TRBJ2-1,TRBV25-1,CASSELTSGLYNEQFF
TRBJ2-2,TRBV11-2,CASSFAGGRVTAGELFF
TRBJ2-5,TRBV6-1,CASPEAGRVQKETQYF
NA,TRBV6-1,CASSEASEDEQYF
TRBJ1-4,TRBV6-5,CASSYSSGATNEKLFF